Sequencing of this T cell receptor (beta chain) was carried out in a study of response to subunit inactivated influenza vaccine. The CDR3 length is 15 residues. Looked up from germline, CDR1 is SGHTA and CDR2 is FQGNSA. Trimming cost V 1 base and J 5 bases, with 15 bases left between them. TCRdb used MiXCR to reprocess the RT-PCR reads, holding one entry per CDR3 protein. The sample includes more than 450,000 distinct CDR3 sequences, 11% of them seen just once. These data also featured in a second study, about T cells expressing NK-cell markers. In that study: With UMIs, 5'RACE template switching was used to make TCR beta cDNA. Seven of the eight sequenced donors were HCMV-seropositive; one was seronegative. Among the experiments, several used an anti-gamma-delta TCR antibody to restrict sorting to alpha-beta TCR T cells. In a group of several donors, dominant NKG2C+ clonotypes represented about 1.0-8% of CD8+ T cells. The study left the HCMV specificity of expanded NKG2C+ T cell clones unresolved.

This clonotype was sampled from a man aged 50-60 years who received an inactivated influenza vaccine. The sequencing here drew on PBMCs from blood, taken on the day of vaccination. The chain employs TRBV7-2 and TRBJ2-7; weak D call: TRBD2 (7 bases). The CDR3 DNA follows: TGTGCCAGCAGCTTAGTGGGAGGGGGTAGCAACGAGCAGTACTTC. This sequence encodes CASSLVGGGSNEQYF.